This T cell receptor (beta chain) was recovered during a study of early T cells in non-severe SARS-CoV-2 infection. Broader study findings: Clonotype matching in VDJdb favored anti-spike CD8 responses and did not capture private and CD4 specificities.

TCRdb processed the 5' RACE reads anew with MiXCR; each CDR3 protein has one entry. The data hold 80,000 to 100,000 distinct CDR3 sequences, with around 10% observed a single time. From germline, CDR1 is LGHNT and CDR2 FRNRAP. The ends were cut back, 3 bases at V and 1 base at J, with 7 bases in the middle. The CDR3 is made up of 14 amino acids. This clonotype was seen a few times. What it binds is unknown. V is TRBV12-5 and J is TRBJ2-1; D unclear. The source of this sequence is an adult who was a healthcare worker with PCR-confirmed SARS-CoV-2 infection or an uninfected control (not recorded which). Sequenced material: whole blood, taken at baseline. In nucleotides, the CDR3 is TGTGCTAGTGGTTTTGCGCAGTCCTACAATGAGCAGTTCTTC. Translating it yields CASGFAQSYNEQFF.